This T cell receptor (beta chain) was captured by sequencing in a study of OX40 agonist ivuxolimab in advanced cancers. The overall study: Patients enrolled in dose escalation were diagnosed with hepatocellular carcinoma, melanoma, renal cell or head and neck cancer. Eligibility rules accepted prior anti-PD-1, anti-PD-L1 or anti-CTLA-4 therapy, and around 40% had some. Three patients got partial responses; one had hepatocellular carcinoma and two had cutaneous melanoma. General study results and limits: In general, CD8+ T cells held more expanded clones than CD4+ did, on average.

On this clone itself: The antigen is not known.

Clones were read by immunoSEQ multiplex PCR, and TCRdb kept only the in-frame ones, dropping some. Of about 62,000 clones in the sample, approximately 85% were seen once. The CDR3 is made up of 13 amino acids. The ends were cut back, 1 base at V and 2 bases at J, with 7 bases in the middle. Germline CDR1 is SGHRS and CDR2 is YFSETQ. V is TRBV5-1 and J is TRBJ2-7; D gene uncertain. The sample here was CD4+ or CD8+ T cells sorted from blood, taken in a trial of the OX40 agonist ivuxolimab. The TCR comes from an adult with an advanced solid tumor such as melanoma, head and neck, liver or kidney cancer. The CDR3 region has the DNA TGCGCCAGCAGCTTGCCGGAGCCCTACGAGCAGTACTTC. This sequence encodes CASSLPEPYEQYF.